This T cell receptor beta chain was recorded in a study of neurological immune-mediated disorders. TCRdb passed the 5' RACE reads through MiXCR, listing each CDR3 protein once. The data hold some 46,000 distinct CDR3 sequences, with 10% to 13% observed a single time. The CDR3 sequence is 16 residues long. Trimming shortened V by 0 bases and J by 0 bases, and 12 bases separated the two germline ends. Per the germline V gene, CDR1 is SGDLS and CDR2 is YYNGEE. This clonotype was counted at least ten times. Material: PBMCs. The gene calls are TRBV9 and TRBJ2-5, with a tentative D call TRBD1 (6 bases). The clonotype was recovered from an older man with HTLV-1-associated myelopathy (HAM/TSP). The CDR3 reads CASSVGQGMYQETQYF. The CDR3 DNA reads as TGTGCCAGCAGCGTAGGCCAGGGGATGTACCAAGAGACCCAGTACTTC.